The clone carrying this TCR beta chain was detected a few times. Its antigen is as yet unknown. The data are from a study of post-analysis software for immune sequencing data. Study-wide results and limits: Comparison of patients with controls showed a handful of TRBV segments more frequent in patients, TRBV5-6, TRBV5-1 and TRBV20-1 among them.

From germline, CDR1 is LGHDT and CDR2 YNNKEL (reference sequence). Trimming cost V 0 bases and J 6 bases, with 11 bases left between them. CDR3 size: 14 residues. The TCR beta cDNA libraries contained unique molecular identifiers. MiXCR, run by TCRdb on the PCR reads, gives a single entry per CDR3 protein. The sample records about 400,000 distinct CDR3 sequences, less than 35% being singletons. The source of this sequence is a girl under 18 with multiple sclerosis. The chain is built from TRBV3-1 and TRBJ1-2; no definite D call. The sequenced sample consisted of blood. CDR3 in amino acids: CASSQDSLNHGYTF. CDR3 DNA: TGTGCCAGCAGCCAAGACAGCTTGAACCATGGCTACACCTTC.